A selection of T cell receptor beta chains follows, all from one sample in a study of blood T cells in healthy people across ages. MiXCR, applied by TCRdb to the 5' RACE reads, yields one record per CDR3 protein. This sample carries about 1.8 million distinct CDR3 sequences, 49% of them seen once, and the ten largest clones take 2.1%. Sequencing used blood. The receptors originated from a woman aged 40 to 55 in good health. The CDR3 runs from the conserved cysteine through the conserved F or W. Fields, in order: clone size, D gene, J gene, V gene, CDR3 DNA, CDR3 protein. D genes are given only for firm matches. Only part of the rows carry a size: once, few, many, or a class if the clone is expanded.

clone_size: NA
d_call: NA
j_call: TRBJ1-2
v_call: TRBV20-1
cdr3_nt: TGCAGTGCTAGAGCTCAGCTCCAGCTCACCTTC
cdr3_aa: CSARAQLQLTF

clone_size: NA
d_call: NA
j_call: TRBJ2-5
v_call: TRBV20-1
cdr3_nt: TGCAGTGCCCAATTGGAGACCCAGTACTTC
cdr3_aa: CSAQLETQYF

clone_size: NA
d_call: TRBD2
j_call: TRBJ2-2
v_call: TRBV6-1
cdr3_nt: TGTGCCAGCAGTCCGGGACTAGACAACTTCGCCGGGGAGCTGTTTTTT
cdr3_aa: CASSPGLDNFAGELFF

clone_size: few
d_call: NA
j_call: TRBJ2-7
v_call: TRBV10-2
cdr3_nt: TGCGCCAGCAGTGCGGAGGACACCAGCACCTACGAGCAGTACTTC
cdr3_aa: CASSAEDTSTYEQYF

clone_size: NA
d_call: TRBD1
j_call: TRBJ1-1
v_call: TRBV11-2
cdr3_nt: TGTGCCAGCAGCCTCCGGACAGGGCCTAAAAAACGGACTGAAGCTTTCTTT
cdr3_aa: CASSLRTGPKKRTEAFF

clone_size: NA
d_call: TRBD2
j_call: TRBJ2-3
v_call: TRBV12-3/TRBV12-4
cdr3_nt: TGTGCCAGCAGTCCAGGAAGAGCGGGGGGAGATACGCAGTATTTT
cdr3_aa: CASSPGRAGGDTQYF

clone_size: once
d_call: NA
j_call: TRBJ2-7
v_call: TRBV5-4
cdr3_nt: TGTGCCAGCAGCCCACACTGGGTACCTACCTACGAGCAGTACTTC
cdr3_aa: CASSPHWVPTYEQYF

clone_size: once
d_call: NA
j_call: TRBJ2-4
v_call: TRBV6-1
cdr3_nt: TGTGCCAGCAGGGGGGGGGGCAAGGACATTCAGTACTTC
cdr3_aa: CASRGGGKDIQYF

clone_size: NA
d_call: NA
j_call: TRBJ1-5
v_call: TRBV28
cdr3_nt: TGTGCCAGCAGTTGGGTTCAGGGTGGCAGCAATCAGCCCCAGCATTTT
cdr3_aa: CASSWVQGGSNQPQHF

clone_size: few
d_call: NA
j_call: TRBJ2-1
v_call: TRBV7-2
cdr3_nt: TGTGCCAGCAGGCCTCAAGGGGGGGATGAGCAGTTCTTC
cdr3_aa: CASRPQGGDEQFF

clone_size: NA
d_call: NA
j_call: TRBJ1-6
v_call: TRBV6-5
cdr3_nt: TGTGCCAGCAGTTACTCGAAAGGGGGTAGTAATTCACCCCTCCACTTT
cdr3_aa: CASSYSKGGSNSPLHF

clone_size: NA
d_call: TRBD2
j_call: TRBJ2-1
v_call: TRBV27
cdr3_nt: TGTGCCAGCAGTAAAGGGACTAGCGGGGACGGTGAGCAGTTCTTC
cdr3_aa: CASSKGTSGDGEQFF

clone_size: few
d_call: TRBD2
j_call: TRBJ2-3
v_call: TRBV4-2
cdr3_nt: TGTGCCAGCAGCCAAGATCTAGCGGGCGCTAGCACAGATACGCAGTATTTT
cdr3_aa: CASSQDLAGASTDTQYF

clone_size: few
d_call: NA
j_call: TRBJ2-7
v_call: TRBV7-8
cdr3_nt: TGTGCCAGCAGCTTGTCCCCAACTAGCTGCCAGCAGTACTTC
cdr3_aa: CASSLSPTSCQQYF

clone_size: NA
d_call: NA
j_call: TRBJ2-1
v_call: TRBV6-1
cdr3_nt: TGTGCCAGCAGTGGCCTAGGGAGTGTGGTTTACAATGAGCAGTTCTTC
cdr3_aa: CASSGLGSVVYNEQFF

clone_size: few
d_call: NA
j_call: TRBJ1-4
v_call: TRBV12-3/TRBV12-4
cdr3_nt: TGTGCCAGCAGTAAGACAGGTTCTAATGAAAAACTGTTTTTT
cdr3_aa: CASSKTGSNEKLFF

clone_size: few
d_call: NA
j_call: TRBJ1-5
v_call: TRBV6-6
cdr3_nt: TGTGCCAGCATTCCATCGGGGCTCGGCAGCAATCAGCCCCAGCATTTT
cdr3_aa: CASIPSGLGSNQPQHF

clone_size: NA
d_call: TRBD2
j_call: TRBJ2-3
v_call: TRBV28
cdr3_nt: TGTGCCAGCAGTTCCCCTCCGGGAGGGGGTTGGGCAGATACGCAGTATTTT
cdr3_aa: CASSSPPGGGWADTQYF

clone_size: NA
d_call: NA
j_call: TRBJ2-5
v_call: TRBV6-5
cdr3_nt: TGTGCCAGCAGTTACGATCCAGGGGCCCCAGGGCAGCGGTACTTC
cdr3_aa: CASSYDPGAPGQRYF

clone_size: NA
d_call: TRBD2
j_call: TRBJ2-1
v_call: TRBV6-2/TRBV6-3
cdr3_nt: TGTGCCAGCACGATCCCGGGGGGGAACAATGAGCAGTTCTTC
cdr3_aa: CASTIPGGNNEQFF

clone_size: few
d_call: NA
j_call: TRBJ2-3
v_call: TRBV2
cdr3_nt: TGTGCCAGCAGGGGCCCCGCTACTAGCACAGATACGCAGTATTTT
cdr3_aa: CASRGPATSTDTQYF

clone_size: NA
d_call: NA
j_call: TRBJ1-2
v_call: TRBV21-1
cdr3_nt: TGTGCCAGCTGGGCCGGCGTACCCCGAAACTATGGCTACACCTTC
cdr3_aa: CASWAGVPRNYGYTF

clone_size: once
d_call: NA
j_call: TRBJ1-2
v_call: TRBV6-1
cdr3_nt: TGTGCCAGCAGTGATGCCCGGGCGGGCTATGGCTACACCTTC
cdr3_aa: CASSDARAGYGYTF

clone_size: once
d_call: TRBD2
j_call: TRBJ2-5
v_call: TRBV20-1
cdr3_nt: TGCAGTGCTTCGGGACTAGCGGGGACAGAGACCCAGTACTTC
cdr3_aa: CSASGLAGTETQYF

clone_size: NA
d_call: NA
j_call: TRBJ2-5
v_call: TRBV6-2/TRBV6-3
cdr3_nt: TGTGCCAGCAGCTACACTAGTGTCCCAGAGACCCAGTACTTC
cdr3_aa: CASSYTSVPETQYF

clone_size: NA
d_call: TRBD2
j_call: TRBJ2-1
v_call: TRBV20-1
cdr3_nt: TGCAGCAAGAGCGGGGGGGCCTACAATGAGCAGTTCTTC
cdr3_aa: CSKSGGAYNEQFF